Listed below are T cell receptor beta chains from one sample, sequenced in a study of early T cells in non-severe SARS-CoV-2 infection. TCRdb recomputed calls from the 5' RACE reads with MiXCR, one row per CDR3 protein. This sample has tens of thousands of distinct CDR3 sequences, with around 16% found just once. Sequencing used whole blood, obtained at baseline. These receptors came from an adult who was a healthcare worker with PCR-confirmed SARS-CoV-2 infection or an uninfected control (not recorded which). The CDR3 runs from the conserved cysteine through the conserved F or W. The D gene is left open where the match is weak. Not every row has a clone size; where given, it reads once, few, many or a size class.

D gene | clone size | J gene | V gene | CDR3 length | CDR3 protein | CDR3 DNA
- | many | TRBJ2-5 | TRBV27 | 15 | CASSHMAAAQETQYF | TGTGCCAGCAGCCACATGGCGGCAGCGCAAGAGACCCAGTACTTC
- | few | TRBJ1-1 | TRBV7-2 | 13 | CASSFGGTTEAFF | TGTGCCAGCAGCTTCGGCGGAACCACTGAAGCTTTCTTT
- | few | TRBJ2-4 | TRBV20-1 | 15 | CSASLPGRAKNIQYF | TGCAGTGCTAGCCTGCCAGGGAGGGCCAAAAACATTCAGTACTTC
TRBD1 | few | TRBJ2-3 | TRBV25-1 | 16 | CVSSENPDRGTDTQYF | TGTGTCAGCAGCGAAAATCCGGACAGGGGCACAGATACGCAGTATTTT
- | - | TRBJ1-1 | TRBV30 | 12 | CAWSLGNTEAFF | TGTGCCTGGAGCCTAGGGAACACTGAAGCTTTCTTT
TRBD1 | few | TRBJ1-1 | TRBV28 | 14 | CASSGQLLNTEAFF | TGTGCCAGCTCGGGACAGCTGCTGAACACTGAAGCTTTCTTT
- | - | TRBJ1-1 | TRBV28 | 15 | CASILEGYLNTEAFF | TGTGCCAGCATCTTAGAAGGCTATCTGAACACTGAAGCTTTCTTT
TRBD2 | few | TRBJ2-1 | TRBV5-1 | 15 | CASSGTSGELHEQFF | TGCGCCAGCAGCGGTACTAGCGGGGAGCTACATGAGCAGTTCTTC
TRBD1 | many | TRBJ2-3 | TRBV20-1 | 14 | CSALRDRDTDTQYF | TGCAGTGCTCTCCGGGACAGGGATACAGATACGCAGTATTTT
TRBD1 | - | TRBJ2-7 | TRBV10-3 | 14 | CAISAGQGTYEQYF | TGTGCCATCAGTGCAGGACAGGGTACCTACGAGCAGTACTTC
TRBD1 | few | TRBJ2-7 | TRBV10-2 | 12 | CASNPGQGAQYF | TGCGCCAGCAATCCCGGACAGGGCGCGCAGTACTTC